Here is one TCR beta chain with its context. Its antigen is not identified. This sample stems from a study of cytomegalovirus exposure and HLA in healthy donors. For the study at large: The study's early data release held about 85 million unique TCRs from HLA-typed donors.

CDR1 is SNHLY and CDR2 is FYNNEI in the germline V gene. V shed 3 bases and J shed 9 bases, with 9 bases lying between them. The CDR3 is 12 residues long. The PCR employed 60 Vbeta primers together with 13 Jbeta primers. Here immunoSEQ multiplex PCR was the method, and the copy in TCRdb shows in-frame clones only, minus some. The sample shows some 150,000 clones, roughly 83% of them seen only once. Findings and limits, study-wide: Reportedly, a later analysis found an Asian-associated ancestry cluster had fewer N-insertions than the approximately 670-donor mean. In an earlier analysis, in about 530 donors, most V segments appeared productive either ~90% or ~30% of the time.

The rearrangement joins TRBV2 to TRBJ1-5; no reliable D call. The clonotype originates from a woman between 18 and 29 years old in good health and CMV-seronegative. The sequencing sample was made of PBMCs. For the CDR3, the DNA is TGTGCCAGCAGTGACCCCCCAGGGCCCCAGCATTTT. The encoded protein is CASSDPPGPQHF. Full variable domain (rest looked up from reference TRBV2 and TRBJ1-5): EPEVTQTPSHQVTQMGQEVILRCVPISNHLYFYWYRQILGQKVEFLVSFYNNEISEKSEIFDDQFSVERPDGSNFTLKIRSTKLEDSAMYFCASSDPPGPQHFGDGTRLSIL.